Given below is one TCR beta chain in context. The data originate from a study of OX40 agonist ivuxolimab in advanced cancers. The method was immunoSEQ multiplex PCR; TCRdb's version includes in-frame clones alone and lacks a portion of them. The sample yields more than 45,000 clones, around 89% seen once. Per the germline V gene, CDR1 is MNHNY and CDR2 is SVGAGI (reference sequence). The V segment lost 4 bases and the J segment 5 bases; nucleotides outside the gene matches: 6. The CDR3 is 14 residues long. The source material was CD4+ or CD8+ T cells sorted from blood, sampled in a trial of the OX40 agonist ivuxolimab. The chain links TRBV6-6 to TRBJ2-7; 9 positions match TRBD2. The clonotype comes from an adult with an advanced solid tumor such as melanoma, head and neck, liver or kidney cancer. The CDR3 DNA is TGTGCCAGCAGTTGGTCTAGCGGGACCCACGAGCAGTACTTC. Translating it yields CASSWSSGTHEQYF.